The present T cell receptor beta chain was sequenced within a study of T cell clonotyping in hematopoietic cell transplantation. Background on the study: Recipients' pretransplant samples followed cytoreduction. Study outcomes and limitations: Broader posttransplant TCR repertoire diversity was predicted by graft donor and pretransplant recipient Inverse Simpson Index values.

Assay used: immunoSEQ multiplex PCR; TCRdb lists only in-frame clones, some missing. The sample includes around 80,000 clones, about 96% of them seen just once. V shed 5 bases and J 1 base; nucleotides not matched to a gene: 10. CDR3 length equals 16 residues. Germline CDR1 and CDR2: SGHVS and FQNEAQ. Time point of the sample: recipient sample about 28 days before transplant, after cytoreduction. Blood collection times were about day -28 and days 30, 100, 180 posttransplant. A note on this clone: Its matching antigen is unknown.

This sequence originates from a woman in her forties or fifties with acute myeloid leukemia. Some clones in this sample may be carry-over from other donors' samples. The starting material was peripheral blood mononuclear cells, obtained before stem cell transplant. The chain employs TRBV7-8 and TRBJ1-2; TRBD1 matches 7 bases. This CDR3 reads CASSAAGQSINYGYTF. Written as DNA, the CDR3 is TGTGCCAGCAGCGCCGCGGGACAGAGCATTAACTATGGCTACACCTTC. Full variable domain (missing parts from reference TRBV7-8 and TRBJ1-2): GAGVSQSPRYKVAKRGQDVALRCDPISGHVSLFWYQQALGQGPEFLTYFQNEAQLDKSGLPSDRFFAERPEGSVSTLKIQRTQQEDSAVYLCASSAAGQSINYGYTFGSGTRLTVV.